This TCR beta chain originates from a study of cytomegalovirus exposure and HLA in healthy donors. Study outcomes and limitations: Accurate predictions that matched the HLA-A and HLA-B alleles of most subjects were reportedly made from TCR beta sequences.

V gave up 6 bases and J gave up 9 bases, with 18 bases separating them. The CDR3 runs 15 residues. Germline lookup yields CDR1 SNHLY and CDR2 FYNNEI. Of note for this clone: The antigen remains undetermined.

PCR amplification relied on 60 Vbeta primers (plus 13 Jbeta primers). Sequencing was performed with immunoSEQ multiplex PCR; in TCRdb, only in-frame clones are kept and a portion is missing. Among around 52,000 clones, about 79% were seen once, and the ten largest hold around 1.5%. The TCR sequence derives from a man aged 40-55 years in good health and CMV-seronegative. The chain employs TRBV2 and TRBJ1-6; no clear D gene. The sample consisted of PBMCs. This chain's CDR3 is CASRGLRTASSPLHF. The CDR3 DNA is TGTGCCAGCAGGGGCCTGCGCACGGCCAGTTCACCCCTCCACTTT.